This T cell receptor beta chain was observed in a study of OX40 agonist ivuxolimab in advanced cancers. The table lists this clone with a count of one. Its target is not known. The germline V gene has CDR1 MGHDK and CDR2 SYGVNS. The CDR3 has 14 residues. V was cut by 1 base and J by 5 bases, with 12 bases left in between. Here immunoSEQ multiplex PCR was the method, and the copy in TCRdb shows in-frame clones only, minus some. The data contain tens of thousands of clones, over 75% of them singletons. Study-level points and caveats: Clonal expansion from baseline to week 6 occurred in both CD4+ and CD8+ T cells. Still undetermined is the antigen specificity of the expanded peripheral T cells.

This TCR derives from an adult with an advanced solid tumor such as melanoma, head and neck, liver or kidney cancer. The sample here was CD4+ or CD8+ T cells sorted from blood, taken in a trial of the OX40 agonist ivuxolimab. The rearrangement uses TRBV25-1 and TRBJ2-7; no reliable D call. The CDR3 DNA reads TGTGCCAGCAGTGAATTAGGGCTCCTTAACGAGCAGTACTTC. Translating it yields CASSELGLLNEQYF.